These 9 T cell receptor beta chains originate from one sample sequenced in a study of blood T cell repertoires in COVID-19. Sequencing was performed with immunoSEQ multiplex PCR; in TCRdb, only in-frame clones are kept and a portion is missing. The table lists approximately 270,000 clones, about 90% of them singletons. Input material: PBMCs or T cells enriched from blood (not recorded which). These receptors were collected from a woman aged 55-69 years who had recovered from COVID-19.

The CDR3 spells CASSHNRETGYTF. The CDR3 DNA follows: TGTGCCAGCAGCCACAACAGGGAGACTGGCTACACCTTC. The chain couples TRBV3-1 (or the pseudogene TRBV3-2) to TRBJ1-2; D is perhaps TRBD1 (6 bases). Germline CDR1 is LGHDT and CDR2 is YNNKEL (reference sequence). The V end was cut by 3 bases, the J end by 7 bases, with 12 bases between. CDR3 size: 13 residues.

J is TRBJ2-2 and V is TRBV11-2; the D is unclear. The germline CDR1 and CDR2 sequences are SGHAT and FQNNGV. V was cut by 3 bases and J by 3 bases, with 8 bases left in between. This CDR3 has 14 residues. This chain's CDR3 is CASSFTDYTGELFF. CDR3 nucleotide sequence: TGTGCCAGCAGCTTCACAGATTACACCGGGGAGCTGTTTTTT. The variable domain in full, with the rest retrieved from reference TRBV11-2 and TRBJ2-2, is EAGVAQSPRYKIIEKRQSVAFWCNPISGHATLYWYQQILGQGPKLLIQFQNNGVVDDSQLPKDRFSAERLKGVDSTLKIQPAKLEDSAVYLCASSFTDYTGELFFGEGSRLTVL.

This clone appeared a single time. CDR3 sequence: CSVGLAGGSPPFGEQFF. Written as DNA, the CDR3 is TGCAGCGTTGGGCTAGCGGGGGGATCTCCCCCCTTTGGGGAGCAGTTCTTC. The chain links TRBV29-1 to TRBJ2-1; TRBD2 matches 11 bases. Germline CDR1 and CDR2: SQVTM and ANQGSEA. V lost 4 bases and J lost 10; bases outside the gene matches: 18. This CDR3 region has 17 residues.

The J gene is TRBJ2-1, the V gene TRBV20-1; no definite D call. This CDR3 has 11 amino acids. CDR1 and CDR2 (germline): DFQATT, SNEGSKA (reference sequence). Deletions cut 6 bases from V and 4 bases from J, with 7 bases between. CDR3: CSAPYYNEQFF. The CDR3 DNA reads as TGCAGTGCCCCTTATTACAATGAGCAGTTCTTC.

This clone was detected once. Other nucleotide sequences in the sample specify the same CDR3. The chain recombines TRBV6-5 with TRBJ1-2; TRBD1 matches at 9 bases. The trim removed 6 bases at V and 2 bases at J, leaving 4 bases unmatched. Germline loops: CDR1 MNHEY, CDR2 SVGAGI. The CDR3 runs 14 residues. DNA of the CDR3: TGTGCCAGCAGACGAACAGGGGGCAACTATGGCTACACCTTC. It codes for CASRRTGGNYGYTF.

The chain combines TRBV19 with TRBJ1-4; the D is unclear. Germline lookup yields CDR1 LNHDA and CDR2 SQIVND (reference sequence). Trimming stripped 5 bases from V and 7 bases from J, with 17 bases between. The CDR3 runs 15 residues. This chain's CDR3 is CASSPTANVREKLFF. The CDR3 DNA is TGTGCCAGTAGTCCGACTGCCAATGTACGTGAAAAACTGTTTTTT.

This clone appeared a single time. At one end, the junction sequence differs from germline, possibly due to a read error. The rearrangement joins TRBV6-1 to TRBJ1-5; a possible D gene is TRBD1 (6 bases). The CDR3 sequence is 15 residues long. Germline V CDR1 and CDR2: MNHNS, SASEGT. The CDR3 sequence: CASREGQSIGQPQHF. For the CDR3, the DNA is TGTGCCAGCAGAGAAGGACAGTCCATCGGGCAGCCCCAGCATTTT.

J is TRBJ2-7 and V is TRBV7-9, with D tentatively TRBD1 (6 bases). Germline V gene sequence: CDR1 SEHNR, CDR2 FQNEAQ (reference sequence). The CDR3 totals 15 residues. V was pared by 5 bases and J by 2 bases, with 16 bases between. Here the CDR3 reads CASSDPGDPTYEQYF. CDR3 in DNA: TGTGCCAGCAGCGATCCAGGGGACCCTACCTACGAGCAGTACTTC.

This clone has just one count. Here the CDR3 reads CASSPNRGPGFF. CDR3 DNA sequence: TGTGCCAGCAGTCCGAACAGGGGACCTGGGTTCTTC. The V call is TRBV12-3 or TRBV12-4, the J call TRBJ2-1; TRBD1 agrees at 7 bases. This CDR3 comprises 12 residues. Trimming at V came to 5 bases and at J to 15 bases, leaving 10 bases not matched to a gene.